This T cell receptor beta chain comes out of a study of blood T cell repertoires in COVID-19. For the study at large: Samples of COVID-19 (acute and convalescent) were obtained from the United States, Italy and Spain. Sample material is recorded as cDNA or gDNA derived from T cells, B-cell-depleted T cells, or PBMCs.

Trimming cost V 1 base and J 0 bases; bases outside gene matches: 3. Germline-derived CDR1 and CDR2 are MNHNS and SASEGT. The CDR3 spans 15 residues. Per the study methods: Amplifying reference gene primers gave estimates of nucleated cell counts. TCRdb's table, derived via immunoSEQ multiplex PCR, lists solely in-frame clones and lacks some. From that table come the V and J calls and clone size; the DNA was used to work out D and trimming. The top ten hold roughly 4% of the sample, which has about 62,000 clones, approximately 90% seen once. The sequence was obtained from a human donor in a cohort sampled during active COVID-19. The sequenced material came from peripheral blood. The V call is TRBV6-1, the J call TRBJ2-7; 7 bases align to TRBD2. The CDR3 reads CASSEGGGSSYEQYF. DNA for the CDR3: TGTGCCAGCAGTGAAGGCGGCGGGAGCTCCTACGAGCAGTACTTC.